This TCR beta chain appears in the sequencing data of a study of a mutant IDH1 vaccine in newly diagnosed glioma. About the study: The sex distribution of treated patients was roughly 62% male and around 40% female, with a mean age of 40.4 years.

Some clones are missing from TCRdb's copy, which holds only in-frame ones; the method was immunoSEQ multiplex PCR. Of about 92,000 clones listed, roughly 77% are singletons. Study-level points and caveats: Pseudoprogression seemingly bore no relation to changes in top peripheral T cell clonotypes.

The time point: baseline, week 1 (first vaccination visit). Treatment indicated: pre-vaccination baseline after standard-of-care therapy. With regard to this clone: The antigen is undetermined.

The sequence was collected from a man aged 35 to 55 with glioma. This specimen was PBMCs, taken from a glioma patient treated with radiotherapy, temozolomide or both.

In DNA form, the CDR3 reads TGTGCCAGCAGCTTATACCTCCCGGGGTCCTATGGCTACACCTTC. Amino acids: CASSLYLPGSYGYTF. The chain has TRBV7-2 and TRBJ1-2; D is ambiguous. The CDR3 length is 15 residues. With 2 bases removed from V and 4 bases from J, the gap between germline ends came to 14 bases. The germline gives CDR1 SGHTA, CDR2 FQGNSA.